This T cell receptor (beta chain) is from a study of somatic mutations in cytotoxic T cells in rheumatoid arthritis. The method was immunoSEQ multiplex PCR; TCRdb's version includes in-frame clones alone and lacks a portion of them. The sample has roughly 6,400 clones, 80% seen once. Study-wide results and limits: It was found that CD8+ T-cell clonality in rheumatoid arthritis patients did not differ significantly from that in age-matched healthy controls.

The table lists this clone with a count of one. Antigen specificity is unknown. The CDR3 runs 13 residues. The J segment lost 8 bases and the V segment lost 6 bases, leaving 8 bases of the junction unmatched. CDR1 is SQVTM and CDR2 is ANQGSEA in the germline V gene. The clonotype was recovered from an adult with rheumatoid arthritis. This chain links TRBV29-1 with TRBJ1-2; 11 nucleotides match TRBD1. Sequences were obtained from CD8+ T cells sorted from blood. The CDR3 spells CSVGQGVKAGYTF. In DNA form, the CDR3 reads TGCAGCGTGGGACAGGGGGTAAAGGCAGGCTACACCTTC.